Here is one T cell receptor beta chain with its context. Primers used in a second PCR of roughly 6 to 12 cycles were a sample-barcoded 5' primer and a J-beta primer mix. TCRdb independently ran MiXCR on the 5' RACE reads; one entry per CDR3 protein. Of roughly 550,000 distinct CDR3 sequences detected, less than 25% appear once; the ten largest clones hold under 9%. The data originate from a study of blood T cells in healthy people across ages. The V gene lost 0 bases and the J gene lost 0 bases, with 12 bases spanning the gap. The germline CDR1 and CDR2 sequences are KGHSH and LQKENI. The length of the CDR3 is 16 residues. The sample was also reused in another study, on T cells of mothers and their children. From that paper: For unrelated pairs as for related ones, thymic selection shapes TCR recombination output similarly.

The V call is TRBV18, the J call TRBJ2-7, with D tentatively TRBD2 (6 bases). The TCR comes from a boy between 5 and 17 years old in good health. The sequencing sample was made of blood. DNA of the CDR3: TGTGCCAGCTCACCACCTCCGGGAGAGAGCTCCTACGAGCAGTACTTC. Its translation: CASSPPPGESSYEQYF.